Below are 18 T cell receptor beta chains sequenced from a single sample in a study of CD8 T cells in Susac syndrome. It was with random hexamers that about 0.45 to 1 ug RNA was reverse transcribed. TCRdb re-called the immunoSEQ multiplex PCR reads with MiXCR, one entry per CDR3 protein. Of 65,000 to 85,000 distinct CDR3 sequences listed, over 85% were seen once; the top ten hold 0.35% to 0.5%. The source material was CD8+ T cells from PBMCs. The receptors were sampled from a human donor with Susac syndrome.

In its sample, this clonotype was seen once. V gene TRBV5-1 combines with J gene TRBJ2-5; D is possibly TRBD1 (5 bases). Per germline, CDR1 SGHRS and CDR2 YFSETQ. The CDR3 runs 15 residues. V was clipped by 5 bases and J by 3 bases, with 17 bases between them. CDR3 nucleotide sequence: TGCGCCAGCAGGTTGACAGAGACGTTCAAAGAGACCCAGTACTTC. Its protein is CASRLTETFKETQYF.

V gene TRBV10-3 combines with J gene TRBJ2-7; 9 bases line up with TRBD1. V lost 3 bases, J lost 3 bases, and 6 bases stayed unmatched. This CDR3 has 15 residues. Germline values: CDR1 ENHRY, CDR2 SYGVKD. The CDR3 protein is CAISEPRTGDYEQYF. As DNA, the CDR3 is TGTGCCATCAGTGAACCGCGGACAGGGGACTACGAGCAGTACTTC.

The gene calls are TRBV6-5 and TRBJ2-3; D call uncertain. Germline CDR1 MNHEY, CDR2 SVGAGI. V lost 4 bases and J 4 bases, leaving 12 bases between the germline ends. The CDR3 covers 14 residues. CDR3 coding DNA: TGTGCCAGCAGTTTCGTCGGCTCGGCAGATACGCAGTATTTT. Its protein product is CASSFVGSADTQYF.

This chain joins TRBV20-1 and TRBJ1-2; the D gene is possibly TRBD1 (6 bases). The V and J ends lost 5 bases and 8 bases respectively, with 15 bases between them. The CDR3 runs 12 residues. Germline-derived CDR1 and CDR2 are DFQATT and SNEGSKA (reference sequence). The CDR3 loop is CSAHRVELGYTF. The CDR3 DNA reads TGCAGTGCTCACAGGGTGGAACTAGGCTACACCTTC.

This clonotype came up a few times. V and J are TRBV30 and TRBJ1-1, with TRBD1 matching 8 bases. This CDR3 spans 14 amino acids. Germline trimming cut 3 bases from V and 0 bases from J; bases unmatched to any gene: 3. Looked up from germline, CDR1 is GTSNPN and CDR2 is SVGIG (reference sequence). The CDR3 protein is CAWSPGQVNTEAFF. Written as DNA, the CDR3 is TGTGCCTGGAGCCCGGGACAGGTGAACACTGAAGCTTTCTTT. Full variable domain (remainder filled in from reference TRBV30 and TRBJ1-1): SQTIHQWPATLVQPVGSPLSLECTVEGTSNPNLYWYRQAAGRGLQLLFYSVGIGQISSEVPQNLSASRPQDRQFILSSKKLLLSDSGFYLCAWSPGQVNTEAFFGQGTRLTVV.

This clonotype came up a few times. The genes are TRBV7-3 and TRBJ1-1; no reliable D call. The CDR3 has 13 amino acids. Germline V gene sequence: CDR1 SGHTA, CDR2 FQGTGA. V lost 5 bases and J lost 2, with 9 bases in between. This CDR3 reads CASSRAHNTEAFF. CDR3 DNA sequence: TGTGCCAGCAGCAGGGCGCACAACACTGAAGCTTTCTTT. The complete variable domain, with remaining parts taken from reference TRBV7-3 and TRBJ1-1, reads GAGVSQTPSNKVTEKGKYVELRCDPISGHTALYWYRQSLGQGPEFLIYFQGTGAADDSGLPNDRFFAVRPEGSVSTLKIQRTERGDSAVYLCASSRAHNTEAFFGQGTRLTVV.

The genes are TRBV3-1 and TRBJ2-7; TRBD1 is a possible D gene (6 bases). Germline-derived CDR1 and CDR2 are LGHDT and YNNKEL (reference sequence). The CDR3 consists of 16 residues. The ends were cut back, 4 bases at V and 5 bases at J, with 21 bases in the middle. The CDR3 reads CASSPITLAGEDEQYF. CDR3 bases: TGTGCCAGCAGCCCTATAACTCTCGCAGGGGAAGACGAGCAGTACTTC.

J is TRBJ2-7 and V is TRBV19, with 7 nucleotides matching TRBD1. Germline V CDR1 and CDR2: LNHDA, SQIVND (reference sequence). V gave up 6 bases and J gave up 2 bases; unmatched junction bases: 7. This CDR3 comprises 14 residues. The CDR3 nucleotides read TGTGCCAGTAGCTTACCCGGGACAGCCTACGAGCAGTACTTC. Translated, it gives CASSLPGTAYEQYF.

The chain is built from TRBV20-1 and TRBJ2-7, with 13 bases that match TRBD2. This CDR3 region has 17 residues. Germline lookup yields CDR1 DFQATT and CDR2 SNEGSKA (reference sequence). Germline trimming cut 6 bases from V and 4 bases from J; bases unmatched to any gene: 15. The CDR3 loop is CSATNARGLAGRYEQYF. Here the CDR3 DNA reads TGCAGTGCCACCAACGCTAGGGGACTAGCGGGACGGTACGAGCAGTACTTC.

This clonotype was detected only a few times. This chain uses TRBV14 with TRBJ2-5; the match to TRBD1 covers 8 bases. Trimming took 2 bases from V and 1 from J; bases not matched to a gene: 3. Germline V gives CDR1 SGHDN, CDR2 FVKESK. The CDR3 length is 15 residues. The CDR3 loop reads CASSQQGQAQETQYF. DNA for the CDR3: TGTGCCAGCAGCCAACAGGGACAGGCCCAAGAGACCCAGTACTTC.

This sequence joins TRBV18 and TRBJ1-1; D is unclear. Germline V gene data show CDR1 as KGHSH and CDR2 as LQKENI. The CDR3 is 12 amino acids. V dropped 4 bases and J dropped 6 bases, with 9 bases sitting between them. The CDR3 loop reads CASSHGVPEAFF. CDR3 nucleotides: TGTGCCAGCTCACATGGGGTACCTGAAGCTTTCTTT.

This clonotype has only one observation. The V and J genes are TRBV9 and TRBJ2-7; no firm D call. Trimming took off 0 bases at V and 3 bases at J, with 10 bases between the two ends. CDR3 length equals 14 residues. CDR1 is SGDLS and CDR2 is YYNGEE in the germline V gene. The CDR3 DNA reads as TGTGCCAGCAGCGTAGGGGTAGACGGCTACGAGCAGTACTTC. Its translation is CASSVGVDGYEQYF.

The rearrangement links TRBV3-1 to TRBJ2-7, with 7 bases lining up with TRBD2. The CDR3 length is 15 residues. J lost 3 bases, V lost 0 bases, and 5 bases had no gene match. The germline V gene has CDR1 LGHDT and CDR2 YNNKEL (reference sequence). The CDR3 nucleotides are TGTGCCAGCAGCCAAGATGGGGGGGAGGGCTACGAGCAGTACTTC. Its translation: CASSQDGGEGYEQYF.

The chain employs TRBV6-1 and TRBJ1-1; no clear D. The V end was cut by 7 bases, the J end by 6 bases, with 12 bases between. The length of the CDR3 is 12 residues. The germline gives CDR1 MNHNS, CDR2 SASEGT. The CDR3 nucleotides read TGTGCCAGCAAAATGGGGAGCGCTGAAGCTTTCTTT. Amino acids: CASKMGSAEAFF.

The rearrangement uses TRBV29-1 and TRBJ2-3; 9 bases map to TRBD2. With 8 bases clipped from V and 8 bases from J, the junction kept 14 bases outside the gene matches. CDR1 is SQVTM and CDR2 is ANQGSEA in the germline V gene. The CDR3 runs 14 residues. As DNA, the CDR3 is TGCAGCCCCGAGGGACTAGCACGTACCGGTACGCAGTATTTT. Its protein is CSPEGLARTGTQYF.

The chain carries TRBV5-1 and TRBJ1-4; TRBD1 agrees at 11 bases. The CDR3 is 14 amino acids. CDR1 and CDR2 from the germline V gene are SGHRS and YFSETQ. V lost 7 bases and J lost 7; bases outside the gene matches: 6. The CDR3 sequence is CASGRDRGSEKLFF. CDR3 sequence (DNA): TGCGCCAGCGGCCGGGACAGGGGGAGTGAAAAACTGTTTTTT.

The CDR3 DNA reads TGTGCCAGCAGTCGCGGGACAAACCAAGAGACCCAGTACTTC. This translates into CASSRGTNQETQYF. V and J are TRBV6-6 and TRBJ2-5; D tentatively fits TRBD1 or TRBD2 (6 bases each). CDR1 is MNHNY, CDR2 SVGAGI, per germline (reference sequence). CDR3 length: 14 residues. With 5 bases removed from V and 0 bases from J, the gap between germline ends came to 10 bases.

J is TRBJ2-1 and V is TRBV7-2; TRBD1 agrees at 7 bases. The CDR3 has 13 residues. The trim removed 5 bases at V and 9 bases at J, leaving 7 bases unmatched. CDR1 is SGHTA, CDR2 FQGNSA, per germline. CDR3 in DNA: TGTGCCAGCAGCCTTGGACAGGAGACTGAGCAGTTCTTC. This gives the protein CASSLGQETEQFF.